By frequency, the clone carrying this T cell receptor beta chain is medium-sized. CDR1 SGHNT and CDR2 YENEEA come from the germline V gene. The CDR3 sequence is 15 residues long. From its re-call of the 10x single-cell sequencing reads, TCRdb lists each CDR3 protein once, without DNA. Its clone listing holds about 1,500 distinct CDR3 sequences. This record comes from a study of CD8 T cells in cerebrospinal fluid in Alzheimer's disease. Study-level information: Two single-cell methods, plate-based nested PCR and droplet-based sequencing, assessed CSF clonal expansion.

This TCR was recovered from a human donor in good health. The chain uses TRBV11-3 and TRBJ2-1; the TCRdb call, TRBD2, lacks DNA for checking. Material for sequencing was cerebrospinal fluid. The CDR3: CASSLGGPPLREQFF.